The next 27 T cell receptor beta chains were all read from a single sample in a study of blood T cell repertoires in COVID-19. The repertoire was sequenced with immunoSEQ multiplex PCR; TCRdb's copy has only in-frame clones and lacks some. The repertoire has about 360,000 clones, around 82% of them found once; the top ten carry 2.5% to 3%. The sequenced material came from peripheral blood. All receptors derive from a man aged 25 to 45 with active or convalescent COVID-19.

The V gene is TRBV30, the J gene TRBJ2-7, with D tentatively TRBD2 (6 bases). V lost 1 base and J lost 4, with 14 bases in between. CDR3 size: 14 residues. Germline V lookup: CDR1 GTSNPN, CDR2 SVGIG (reference sequence). CDR3 loop: CAWSGAARGYEQYF. The CDR3 DNA follows: TGTGCCTGGAGTGGTGCCGCCCGGGGGTACGAGCAGTACTTC.

The V gene is TRBV4-3, the J gene TRBJ2-7, with D possibly being TRBD2 (6 bases). Germline CDR1 is LGHNA and CDR2 is YSLEER. With 1 base removed from V and 7 bases from J, the gap between germline ends came to 17 bases. This CDR3 has 15 amino acids. The CDR3, as DNA: TGCGCCAGCAGCCAAGTCCACTCCCCGGGGAGGGAGCAGTACTTC. This sequence encodes CASSQVHSPGREQYF.

The gene calls are TRBV7-2 and TRBJ2-1; 7 positions match TRBD2. J was trimmed by 0 bases and V by 7 bases; bases with no gene match: 12. Looked up from germline, CDR1 is SGHTA and CDR2 is FQGNSA. The CDR3 runs 17 residues. The CDR3 here is CASIPGLGSVSYNEQFF. In DNA form, the CDR3 reads TGTGCCAGCATCCCCGGACTAGGATCGGTCTCCTACAATGAGCAGTTCTTC. The variable domain in full, completed from reference TRBV7-2 and TRBJ2-1, reads GAGVSQSPSNKVTEKGKDVELRCDPISGHTALYWYRQSLGQGLEFLIYFQGNSAPDKSGLPSDRFSAERTGGSVSTLTIQRTQQEDSAVYLCASIPGLGSVSYNEQFFGPGTRLTVL.

The CDR3: CSASGDRGQANTEAFF. The CDR3 bases are TGCAGTGCTAGTGGGGACAGGGGGCAGGCGAACACTGAAGCTTTCTTT. The V gene is TRBV20-1, the J gene TRBJ1-1; 12 bases fit TRBD1. With V trimmed by 3 bases and J by 1 base, 6 bases remained unmatched. Germline loops: CDR1 DFQATT, CDR2 SNEGSKA (reference sequence). This CDR3 spans 16 amino acids.

This chain joins TRBV24-1 and TRBJ1-2, with D possibly matching TRBD1 (5 bases). In germline, CDR1 is KGHDR, CDR2 SFDVKD. The CDR3 is 16 amino acids. Deletions cut 3 bases from V and 4 bases from J, with 17 bases between. The CDR3 reads CATSDAATVSFYGYTF. The CDR3 coding sequence is TGTGCCACCAGTGATGCAGCGACAGTATCTTTCTATGGCTACACCTTC.

This rearrangement joins TRBV30 to TRBJ2-1, with 8 nucleotides matching TRBD2. Looked up from germline, CDR1 is GTSNPN and CDR2 is SVGIG (reference sequence). Germline trimming cut 3 bases from V and 4 bases from J; bases unmatched to any gene: 5. CDR3 length equals 14 residues. CDR3 in amino acids: CAWSPQRGYNEQFF. The CDR3 bases are TGTGCCTGGAGCCCCCAGCGGGGGTACAATGAGCAGTTCTTC.

Points on this clone: The sample holds other DNA sequences that translate to the same CDR3. This chain joins TRBV9 and TRBJ2-7; D call uncertain. CDR1 is SGDLS and CDR2 is YYNGEE in the germline V gene. V was cut by 0 bases and J by 2 bases, with 6 bases left in between. The CDR3 length is 13 residues. The DNA for the CDR3 is TGTGCCAGCAGCGTAGGCGGAACCTACGAGCAGTACTTC. Residues: CASSVGGTYEQYF.

V and J are TRBV6-2 or TRBV6-3 and TRBJ1-5, with a tentative D call TRBD1 (6 bases). V lost 0 bases and J lost 9, with 12 bases in between. Germline assignment: CDR1 MNHEY and CDR2 SVGEGT. This CDR3 spans 14 amino acids. This chain's CDR3 is CASSYSNRVWPQHF. The CDR3 DNA follows: TGTGCCAGCAGTTACTCGAACAGGGTATGGCCCCAGCATTTT.

The chain links TRBV10-3 to TRBJ2-7; the D gene is possibly TRBD2 (5 bases). V lost 3 bases, J lost 7 bases, and 16 bases lay in between. This CDR3 region has 14 residues. The germline V gene has CDR1 ENHRY and CDR2 SYGVKD. CDR3 nucleotide sequence: TGTGCCATCAGTGACCCGGACTCCCCTCGGGAGCAGTACTTC. It codes for CAISDPDSPREQYF.

This clone was counted a few times. V and J are TRBV4-3 and TRBJ2-7, with 8 nucleotides matching TRBD2. This CDR3 has 15 amino acids. Germline V gene data show CDR1 as LGHNA and CDR2 as YSLEER. The ends lost 5 bases at V and 1 base at J; junction bases unmatched: 7. CDR3 DNA: TGCGCCAGCAGCTTGGGGCGGGAGGCTTCCTACGAGCAGTACTTC. Amino acid sequence: CASSLGREASYEQYF.

This chain links TRBV7-2 with TRBJ1-2; unclear D gene. Per the germline V gene, CDR1 is SGHTA and CDR2 is FQGNSA. Trimming pared 4 bases from V and 8 bases from J, leaving 20 bases between. The CDR3 extends over 15 amino acids. CDR3 region: CASSYEKRPRGGYTF. The DNA for the CDR3 is TGTGCCAGCAGCTACGAAAAAAGGCCCAGAGGGGGCTACACCTTC.

By share, this clone counts as medium-sized (0.01 to 0.1%). The rearrangement uses TRBV7-9 and TRBJ2-7; the match to TRBD1 covers 9 bases. Germline V gives CDR1 SEHNR, CDR2 FQNEAQ (reference sequence). This CDR3 is built from 14 residues. V trimming: 5 bases; J trimming: 3 bases; junction bases outside the gene matches: 5. Written as DNA, the CDR3 is TGTGCCAGCAGCGCCGGGACAGGGATCTACGAGCAGTACTTC. It is translated as CASSAGTGIYEQYF.

This clone showed up just a few times. The chain has TRBV7-2 and TRBJ2-2, with 9 bases that match TRBD1. Germline lookup yields CDR1 SGHTA and CDR2 FQGNSA. The CDR3 runs 14 residues. CDR3 sequence: CADTGGDFSGELFF. DNA for the CDR3: TGTGCAGACACAGGGGGCGATTTCTCCGGGGAGCTGTTTTTT.

About this clone itself: Different DNA sequences within this sample yield the same CDR3. The gene calls are TRBV30 and TRBJ1-4; TRBD1 aligns across 11 bases. Germline assignment: CDR1 GTSNPN and CDR2 SVGIG (reference sequence). The CDR3 has 14 residues. The trim removed 1 base at V and 8 bases at J, leaving 3 bases unmatched. DNA of the CDR3: TGTGCCTGGAGTGCCGGGACAGGGGGAGAAAAACTGTTTTTT. Amino acids: CAWSAGTGGEKLFF.

Written as DNA, the CDR3 is TGTGCCAGCACGACAGACGTTTTTTACGAGCAGTACTTC. This gives the protein CASTTDVFYEQYF. The chain combines TRBV27 with TRBJ2-7; possibly TRBD1 for D (5 bases). The V end lost 7 bases, the J end lost 4 bases, and 14 bases lay between the germline ends. CDR3 size: 13 residues. Germline CDR1 MNHEY, CDR2 SMNVEV (reference sequence).

V and J are TRBV12-3 or TRBV12-4 and TRBJ1-4, with D tentatively TRBD1 (5 bases). V lost 1 base, J lost 8 bases, and 5 bases lay in between. The CDR3 totals 12 residues. This CDR3 reads CASSLGGEKLFF. CDR3 nucleotides: TGTGCCAGCAGTTTAGGGGGCGAAAAACTGTTTTTT.

The chain combines TRBV6-5 with TRBJ1-4; D perhaps matches TRBD1 (5 bases). V was pared by 2 bases and J by 8 bases, with 15 bases between. The CDR3 sequence is 15 residues long. Germline V lookup: CDR1 MNHEY, CDR2 SVGAGI. In DNA, the CDR3 is TGTGCCAGCAGTTACATACAGGCCCTTCCGGAAAAACTGTTTTTT. It encodes CASSYIQALPEKLFF.

The chain joins TRBV10-3 to TRBJ1-3, with D unresolved. Trimming took off 6 bases at V and 4 bases at J, with 7 bases between the two ends. The germline gives CDR1 ENHRY, CDR2 SYGVKD. This CDR3 spans 12 amino acids. CDR3 region: CAISGIGNTIYF. The CDR3 DNA follows: TGTGCCATCAGCGGTATAGGAAACACCATATATTTT.

This clone was seen more than once but under ten times. The chain has TRBV13 and TRBJ2-3; 10 nucleotides match TRBD2. CDR3 length equals 17 residues. J gave up 2 bases and V 2 bases, and 7 bases lay outside the gene matches. Germline-derived CDR1 and CDR2 are PRHDT and FYEKMQ (reference sequence). The CDR3 sequence is CASSLRVGLADTDTQYF. CDR3 DNA sequence: TGTGCCAGCAGCTTAAGAGTAGGACTAGCGGACACAGATACGCAGTATTTT.

J is TRBJ2-6 and V is TRBV18; no clear D. Germline V gene sequence: CDR1 KGHSH, CDR2 LQKENI. The CDR3 has 15 residues. Trimming stripped 4 bases from V and 2 bases from J, with 9 bases between. The CDR3 spells CASSLIAAGANVLTF. The CDR3 bases are TGTGCCAGCTCACTAATAGCCGCTGGGGCCAACGTCCTGACTTTC.

This clone has a handful of counts. The V call is TRBV27, the J call TRBJ2-2, with no clear D. Germline V gives CDR1 MNHEY, CDR2 SMNVEV (reference sequence). The CDR3 has 14 residues. Trimming stripped 4 bases from V and 5 bases from J, with 11 bases between. CDR3 region: CASSSRLRTGELFF. As DNA, the CDR3 is TGTGCCAGCAGTTCCCGACTGAGGACCGGGGAGCTGTTTTTT.

The chain couples TRBV5-4 to TRBJ1-2; D might be TRBD1 (6 bases). V lost 4 bases to trimming and J lost 5 bases, with 18 bases between them. CDR3 size: 15 residues. Germline V CDR1 and CDR2: SGHNT, YYREEE (reference sequence). The CDR3 nucleotides are TGTGCCAGCAGCGTACCACCAGGGGAAGGGTATGGCTACACCTTC. Amino acid sequence: CASSVPPGEGYGYTF.

The chain combines TRBV27 with TRBJ1-4, with 8 bases lining up with TRBD1. J lost 7 bases, V lost 7 bases, and 5 bases had no gene match. The CDR3 sequence is 13 residues long. CDR1 and CDR2 (germline): MNHEY, SMNVEV (reference sequence). The CDR3 DNA reads TGTGCCAGCACAAGACAGGGGAGTGAAAAACTGTTTTTT. Translating it yields CASTRQGSEKLFF.

This clone was counted a few times. This chain uses TRBV7-2 with TRBJ2-7, with 8 positions matching TRBD2. The ends lost 3 bases at V and 4 bases at J; junction bases unmatched: 8. CDR1 SGHTA and CDR2 FQGNSA come from the germline V gene. The CDR3 runs 15 residues. The CDR3 nucleotides read TGTGCCAGCAGCTTCACTAGCGGATACACTTACGAGCAGTACTTC. This gives the protein CASSFTSGYTYEQYF.

Here the CDR3 reads CASSWDRESQPQHF. The CDR3 nucleotides are TGTGCCAGCAGTTGGGACAGGGAGAGCCAGCCCCAGCATTTT. The chain combines TRBV6-6 with TRBJ1-5; 9 positions match TRBD1. J gave up 7 bases and V 4 bases, and 5 bases lay outside the gene matches. CDR1 is MNHNY, CDR2 SVGAGI, per germline (reference sequence). The CDR3 is 14 residues long.

The genes are TRBV7-2 and TRBJ2-1; TRBD2 matches at 7 bases. The CDR3 loop spans 16 amino acids. CDR1 and CDR2 (germline): SGHTA, FQGNSA. With V trimmed by 1 base and J by 6 bases, 9 bases remained unmatched. The CDR3 nucleotides are TGTGCCAGCAGCTTAGGGCCCGGGGAGGGGATCAATGAGCAGTTCTTC. It is translated as CASSLGPGEGINEQFF.

This clone was detected only once. The chain is built from TRBV18 and TRBJ2-3; 7 bases are shared with TRBD1. Germline CDR1 reads KGHSH; CDR2 reads LQKENI. The CDR3 is made up of 16 amino acids. Trimming at V came to 3 bases and at J to 3 bases, leaving 9 bases not matched to a gene. CDR3 DNA: TGTGCCAGCTCACCCGGACAGGTTAAGGAAACAGATACGCAGTATTTT. Amino acids: CASSPGQVKETDTQYF.